This T cell receptor beta chain was recorded in a study of blood T cell repertoires in COVID-19. The CDR3 spans 15 residues. Germline CDR1 and CDR2: GTSNPN and SVGIG (reference sequence). Trimming cost V 3 bases and J 8 bases, with 17 bases left between them. Study members were between roughly 18 and 100 years old and lived in 20 to 30 US regions. In the study's own analysis: Amplified reference gene primers provided the basis for estimating nucleated cell counts. Sequencing was performed with immunoSEQ multiplex PCR; in TCRdb, only in-frame clones are kept and a portion is missing. That table gives V, J and clone size, and the DNA gave D and trimming. The sample includes 250,000 to 300,000 clones, about nine tenths of them seen just once.

This sequence was found in a woman aged 55-69 years who had recovered from COVID-19. The V and J genes are TRBV30 and TRBJ1-6; perhaps TRBD1 as D (6 bases). The sequenced material came from PBMCs or T cells enriched from blood (not recorded which). CDR3 nucleotide sequence: TGTGCCTGGAGACAAACCACAGGGTTTGATTCACCCCTCCACTTT. This sequence encodes CAWRQTTGFDSPLHF.